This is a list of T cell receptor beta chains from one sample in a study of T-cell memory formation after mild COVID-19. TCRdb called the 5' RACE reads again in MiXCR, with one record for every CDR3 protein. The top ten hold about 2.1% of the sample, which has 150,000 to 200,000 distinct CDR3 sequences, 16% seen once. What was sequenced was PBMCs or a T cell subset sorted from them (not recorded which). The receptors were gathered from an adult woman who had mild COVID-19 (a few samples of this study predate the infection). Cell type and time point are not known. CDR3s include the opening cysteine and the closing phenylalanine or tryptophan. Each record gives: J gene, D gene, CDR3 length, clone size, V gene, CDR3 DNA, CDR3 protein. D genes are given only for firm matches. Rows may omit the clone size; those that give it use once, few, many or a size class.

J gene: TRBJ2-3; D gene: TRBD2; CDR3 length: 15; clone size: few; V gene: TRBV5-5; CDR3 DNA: TGTGCCAGCAGCTTGGTCAGCGGGAGTACAGATACGCAGTATTTT; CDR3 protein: CASSLVSGSTDTQYF
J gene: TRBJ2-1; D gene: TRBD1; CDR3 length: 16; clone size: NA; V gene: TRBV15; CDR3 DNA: TGTGCCACCAGCAGAGATAGACAGGGTATGAACAATGAGCAGTTCTTC; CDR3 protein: CATSRDRQGMNNEQFF
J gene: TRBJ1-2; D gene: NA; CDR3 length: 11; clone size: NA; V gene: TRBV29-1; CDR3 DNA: TGCAGCGTACTTAGGGCCTATGGCTACACCTTC; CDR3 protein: CSVLRAYGYTF
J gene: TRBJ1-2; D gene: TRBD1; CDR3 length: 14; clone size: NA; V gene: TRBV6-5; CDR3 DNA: TGTGCCAGCAGCCCCTTGACAGGGGACTATGGCTACACCTTC; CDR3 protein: CASSPLTGDYGYTF
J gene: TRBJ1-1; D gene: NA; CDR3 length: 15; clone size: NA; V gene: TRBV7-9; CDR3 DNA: TGTGCCAGCAGCTTAGTTAGGACGGCGGGCACTGAAGCTTTCTTT; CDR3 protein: CASSLVRTAGTEAFF
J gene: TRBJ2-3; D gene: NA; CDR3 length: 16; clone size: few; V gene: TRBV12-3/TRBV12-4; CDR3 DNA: TGTGCCAGCACCCCACAGGCGGGACTTAGCACAGATACGCAGTATTTT; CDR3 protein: CASTPQAGLSTDTQYF
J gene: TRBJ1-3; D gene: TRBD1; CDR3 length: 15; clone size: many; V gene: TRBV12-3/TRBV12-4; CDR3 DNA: TGTGCCAGCAGTCGACAGGGGATCTCTGGAAACACCATATATTTT; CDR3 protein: CASSRQGISGNTIYF
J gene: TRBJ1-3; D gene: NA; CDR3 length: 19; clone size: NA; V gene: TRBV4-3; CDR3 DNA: TGCGCCAGCAGCCTCGATTTCGGGGGGACGGGAGGACTTGGAAACACCATATATTTT; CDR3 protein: CASSLDFGGTGGLGNTIYF
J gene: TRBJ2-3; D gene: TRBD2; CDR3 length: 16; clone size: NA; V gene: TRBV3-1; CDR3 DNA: TGTGCCAGCAGCAGACTAGCGGGGGGCCCCACAAATACGCAGTATTTT; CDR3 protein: CASSRLAGGPTNTQYF
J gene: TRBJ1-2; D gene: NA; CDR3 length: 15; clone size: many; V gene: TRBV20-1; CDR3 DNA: TGCAGTGCTAGGACGCCCGCGGGATTTCGGACTGGCTACACCTTC; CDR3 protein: CSARTPAGFRTGYTF